This T cell receptor (beta chain) was identified in a study of shared clonotypes between healthy human individuals. V dropped 6 bases and J dropped 4 bases, with 10 bases sitting between them. CDR3 length: 14 residues. From germline, CDR1 is MNHEY and CDR2 SMNVEV (reference sequence). Assay: immunoSEQ multiplex PCR; the TCRdb copy retains only in-frame clones and omits some. The table includes about 510,000 clones, over 60% detected once. The sequenced material came from PBMCs. The chain combines TRBV27 with TRBJ2-6; D gene ambiguous. This TCR was recovered from a woman aged 40 to 49 in good health. Some clones in this sample may be carry-over from other donors' samples. CDR3 sequence: CASSPNTGANVLTF. CDR3 bases: TGTGCCAGCAGCCCAAATACCGGGGCCAACGTCCTGACTTTC.